This TCR beta chain appears in the sequencing data of a study of cytomegalovirus exposure and HLA in healthy donors. Study outcomes and limitations: TRBV6-2, TRBV6-3 and some other V segments were excluded as indistinguishable. Across all donors, roughly uniform sequencing depth was an assumption of the presence/absence analyses. Common viral pathogens were later found to be apparently linked to several of the most significant clusters.

The PCR was carried out with 60 Vbeta primers and 13 Jbeta primers. Method: immunoSEQ multiplex PCR; TCRdb's copy keeps in-frame clones and lacks some. Of 85,000 to 130,000 clones listed, approximately 70% were seen once; the top ten hold 0.79%. Trimming took 5 bases from V and 8 from J; bases not matched to a gene: 15. Per germline, CDR1 SGHNT and CDR2 YYREEE (reference sequence). CDR3 length: 17 residues. This clone was seen only a few times. Its antigen is not known. The receptor was derived from a boy aged 5-17 years in good health and CMV-seronegative. The chain joins TRBV5-4 to TRBJ2-1; 11 nucleotides align to TRBD2. Sequencing was done on a sample of PBMCs. CDR3 region: CASSMTLLAGGLDEQFF. The CDR3 DNA reads TGTGCCAGCAGTATGACCCTCCTAGCGGGAGGTTTAGATGAGCAGTTCTTC.